This T cell receptor (beta chain) was captured by sequencing in a study of T cell clonality in common variable immunodeficiency. Study-level points and caveats: Reportedly, TCR beta sequences from common variable immunodeficiency showed fewer deletions and N-nucleotide insertions.

Per the germline V gene, CDR1 is KGHSH and CDR2 is LQKENI. The length of the CDR3 is 13 residues. The germline V and J ends were trimmed by 4 bases and 3 bases, with 10 bases remaining between them. Measured with immunoSEQ multiplex PCR; TCRdb has only the in-frame clones, and not every one. There are 15,000 to 20,000 clones in the sample, none observed a single time. This clone has ten or more counts. Antigen specificity is unknown. The read terminates 3 residues ahead of where the CDR3 ends, so the germline J gene completes it. The V gene is TRBV18, the J gene TRBJ2-7; D may be TRBD2 (7 bases). Input material: peripheral blood mononuclear cells. The clonotype was recovered from a human donor with common variable immunodeficiency. The sequenced part of the CDR3 DNA is TGTGCCAGCTCACAGGGGGGGGTCTACGAG. Translated: CASSQGGVYE. The complete CDR3 sequence is CASSQGGVYEQYF.